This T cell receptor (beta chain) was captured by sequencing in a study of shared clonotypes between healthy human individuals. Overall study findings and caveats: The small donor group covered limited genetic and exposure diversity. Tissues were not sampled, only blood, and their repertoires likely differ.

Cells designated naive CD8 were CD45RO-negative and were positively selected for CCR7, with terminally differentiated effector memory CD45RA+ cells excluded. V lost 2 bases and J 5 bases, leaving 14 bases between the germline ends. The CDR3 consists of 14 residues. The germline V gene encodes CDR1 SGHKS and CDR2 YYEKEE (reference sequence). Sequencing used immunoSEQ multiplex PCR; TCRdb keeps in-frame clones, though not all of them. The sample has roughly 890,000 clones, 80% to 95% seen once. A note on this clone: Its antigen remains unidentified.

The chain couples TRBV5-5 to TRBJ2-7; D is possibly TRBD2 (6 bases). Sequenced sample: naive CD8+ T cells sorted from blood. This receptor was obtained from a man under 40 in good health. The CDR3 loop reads CASSFSGWRDEQYF. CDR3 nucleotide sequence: TGTGCCAGCAGCTTCAGCGGGTGGAGGGACGAGCAGTACTTC.